This T cell receptor (beta chain) was captured by sequencing in a study of OX40 agonist ivuxolimab in advanced cancers. The study's findings and limits: In the 0.1 to 3.0 mg/kg range, CD4+ and CD8+ blood T cells had expanded clonally by week 6.

With 4 bases clipped from V and 8 bases from J, the junction kept 8 bases outside the gene matches. The CDR3 has 14 residues. Germline loops: CDR1 LNHDA, CDR2 SQIVND (reference sequence). By frequency in the sample, this clone is medium-sized. What it binds is not known. The assay was immunoSEQ multiplex PCR, and TCRdb's table has in-frame clones only and misses some. The sample has fewer than 95,000 clones, 92% seen once; the top ten hold more than 3%. Here the sequenced sample was CD4+ or CD8+ T cells sorted from blood, taken in a trial of the OX40 agonist ivuxolimab. The chain joins TRBV19 to TRBJ1-2; TRBD1 matches at 9 bases. This clonotype was sampled from an adult with an advanced solid tumor such as melanoma, head and neck, liver or kidney cancer. CDR3 bases: TGTGCCAGTAGTACCCGGGACAGGGTGAACGGCTACACCTTC. Its translation is CASSTRDRVNGYTF.